These T cell receptor beta chains were read from a single sample in a study of blood T cells in healthy people across ages. TCRdb passed the 5' RACE reads through MiXCR, listing each CDR3 protein once. The table has over 950,000 distinct CDR3 sequences, 35% to 45% seen once. The sequenced material came from blood. The receptors were sampled from a man aged 18-30 years in good health. Each CDR3 is given with its conserved first and last residue. D genes are given only for firm matches. Expanded clones get a size class; other rows say once, few or many, or leave the size out.

cdr3_nt	cdr3_aa	clone_size	v_call	j_call	cdr3_length	d_call
TGTGCCAGCAGCTTGCCACCTCCGGGACAGGGTGTTCCAGATACGCAGTATTTT	CASSLPPPGQGVPDTQYF	few	TRBV7-9	TRBJ2-3	18	TRBD1
TGCAGTGCTAGGTTCGGTTACGAGCAGTACTTC	CSARFGYEQYF	.	TRBV20-1	TRBJ2-7	11	.
TGTGCCCTCCAGACCCCGGACAGATCTAGCACAGATACGCAGTATTTT	CALQTPDRSSTDTQYF	.	TRBV21-1	TRBJ2-3	16	.
TGTGCCAGCAGCAAATTTAGGCAGGGAAGTCATCTTTGTGGCTACACCTTC	CASSKFRQGSHLCGYTF	.	TRBV21-1	TRBJ1-2	17	.
TGTGCCAGCAGCTCCACCCGGACACAAGGAAACACCATATATTTT	CASSSTRTQGNTIYF	.	TRBV7-2	TRBJ1-3	15	.
TGCGCCAGCAGCCAAAGGCCGAACACTGAAGCTTTCTTT	CASSQRPNTEAFF	few	TRBV4-3	TRBJ1-1	13	.
TGTGCCATCAGTGAGTCGACAGGGATCGCCACTGAAGCTTTCTTT	CAISESTGIATEAFF	.	TRBV10-3	TRBJ1-1	15	TRBD1
TGTGCCAGCACCCTTACCAATCAGCCCCAGCATTTT	CASTLTNQPQHF	few	TRBV7-2	TRBJ1-5	12	.
TGTGCCAGCGCCCCTGAGAGGCTGGACACTGAAGCTTTCTTT	CASAPERLDTEAFF	.	TRBV28	TRBJ1-1	14	.
TGTGCCAGCAGCCCTTCCGGGGGGGCCGCCGGGGAGCTGTTTTTT	CASSPSGGAAGELFF	.	TRBV28	TRBJ2-2	15	TRBD2
TGCAGTGCTAGGAGTAGCGGGGGGGCAATCACAGATACGCAGTATTTT	CSARSSGGAITDTQYF	few	TRBV20-1	TRBJ2-3	16	TRBD2
TGTGCCAGCAGAGAGCTGGAGCGGGAAAACATTCAGTACTTC	CASRELERENIQYF	.	TRBV6-2/TRBV6-3	TRBJ2-4	14	.
TGTGCCAGCAGCCTCCTCCCAGGGACGGGTGAAAAACTGTTTTTT	CASSLLPGTGEKLFF	few	TRBV2	TRBJ1-4	15	.
TGCAGCGTTGAGAGGATTCAAGAGACCCAGTACTTC	CSVERIQETQYF	few	TRBV29-1	TRBJ2-5	12	.
TGCGCCAGCAGCTTCGGGGCAGGGGGTAACTATGGCTACACCTTC	CASSFGAGGNYGYTF	few	TRBV5-1	TRBJ1-2	15	TRBD1
TGCAGTGCTAGAGATATGACAGGGGGCGGCTACAATGAGCAGTTCTTC	CSARDMTGGGYNEQFF	few	TRBV20-1	TRBJ2-1	16	TRBD1
TGCGCCAGCCGAAACCCCGGGGAGGGGAACACTGAAGCTTTCTTT	CASRNPGEGNTEAFF	few	TRBV5-1	TRBJ1-1	15	.
TGTGCCAGCAGCTTGGGGCCGGGACAGGGGGGCGAAAAACTGTTTTTT	CASSLGPGQGGEKLFF	few	TRBV7-2	TRBJ1-4	16	TRBD1
TGCAGTGCTAGTGCGGGGATGAGCAATCAGCCCCAGCATTTT	CSASAGMSNQPQHF	.	TRBV20-1	TRBJ1-5	14	.
TGCAGCGTTGGCAGCATGAACACTGAAGCTTTCTTT	CSVGSMNTEAFF	few	TRBV29-1	TRBJ1-1	12	.
TGCAGTGCTAGAGATAGGGAGCGAAAAGGATATGGCTACACCTTC	CSARDRERKGYGYTF	few	TRBV20-1	TRBJ1-2	15	.
TGTGCCAGCAGCTTAACTGGCAGGGGGACAAGCACAGATACGCAGTATTTT	CASSLTGRGTSTDTQYF	.	TRBV7-3	TRBJ2-3	17	TRBD1
TGCGCCAGCAGCCAAGAAGGCGGGGGGAGACTGAACACTGAAGCTTTCTTT	CASSQEGGGRLNTEAFF	few	TRBV4-3	TRBJ1-1	17	.
TGTGCCAGCAGCCCGGGACGGAGGTCTCTAGAGCAGTACTTC	CASSPGRRSLEQYF	once	TRBV13	TRBJ2-7	14	.
TGCGCCAGCAGCCAAGGGGTGGAAGCGAACTATGGCTACACCTTC	CASSQGVEANYGYTF	.	TRBV4-3	TRBJ1-2	15	.
TGTGCCAGCAGTGACCCATCGTGGAGCCACTATGGCTACACCTTC	CASSDPSWSHYGYTF	.	TRBV6-4	TRBJ1-2	15	.
TGTGCCAGCAGCCCTATAAGAGAGCAGTTCTTC	CASSPIREQFF	.	TRBV12-3/TRBV12-4	TRBJ2-1	11	.
TGCGCCAGCAGCGACTGGACAGGTCGGAACACTGAAGCTTTCTTT	CASSDWTGRNTEAFF	.	TRBV5-1	TRBJ1-1	15	TRBD1
TGTGCCAGCAGCCAACAGGGTTCTATGAACACTGAAGCTTTCTTT	CASSQQGSMNTEAFF	.	TRBV14	TRBJ1-1	15	.
TGCAGCGTCCGGAGCGATAAGTACACCGGGGAGCTGTTTTTT	CSVRSDKYTGELFF	few	TRBV29-1	TRBJ2-2	14	.
TGTGCCAGCAGTTACCCCGGGGGCGGACAAGAGACCCAGTACTTC	CASSYPGGGQETQYF	.	TRBV28	TRBJ2-5	15	.
TGTGCCAGCAGTAAGCCTTTGAGTCCTGAAGCTTTCTTT	CASSKPLSPEAFF	few	TRBV6-5	TRBJ1-1	13	.
TGTGCGTCTAGGAGGGAACAGCGAGAGACCCAGTACTTC	CASRREQRETQYF	.	TRBV19	TRBJ2-5	13	.
TGTGCCGACGGACTAGCGGGCGGAGAGACCCAGTACTTC	CADGLAGGETQYF	.	TRBV7-2	TRBJ2-5	13	TRBD2
TGCGCCAGCAGCTTTTCCACGCGGACAGGAGGGGCCCAGTCGAATGAGCAGTACTTC	CASSFSTRTGGAQSNEQYF	few	TRBV5-1	TRBJ2-5	19	.